These 9 T cell receptor beta chains came from one sample sequenced in a study of Ad26.COV2.S vaccination and SARS-CoV-2 variants. The treatment is: roughly 19 received Ad26.COV2.S at low or high dose, single or two shots; roughly 5 received placebo; per-sample allocation not given. On day 63 after the first injection, vaccine and placebo recipients gave samples. The data were produced by immunoSEQ multiplex PCR, yet TCRdb's version contains in-frame clones alone and is incomplete. In the table there are about 440,000 clones, about 83% of which are singletons. The starting material was peripheral blood, obtained in a trial of Ad26.COV2.S vaccine versus placebo. Every receptor here comes from a person between 18 and 59 years old who received the Ad26.COV2.S COVID-19 vaccine or a placebo.

This clone appeared a single time. The rearrangement uses TRBV28 and TRBJ2-7; a weak D match, TRBD2 (6 bases). Deletions cut 5 bases from V and 0 bases from J, with 17 bases between. The CDR3 is 16 amino acids. CDR1 is MDHEN, CDR2 SYDVKM, per germline. CDR3 loop: CASSQLGGTSSYEQYF. Written as DNA, the CDR3 is TGTGCCAGCAGTCAGCTAGGCGGGACCAGCTCCTACGAGCAGTACTTC.

Only one count was recorded for this clone. The rearrangement joins TRBV28 to TRBJ2-1; D may correspond to TRBD1 or TRBD2 (5 bases each). This CDR3 has 14 amino acids. The V gene lost 6 bases and the J gene lost 9 bases, with 18 bases spanning the gap. The germline gives CDR1 MDHEN, CDR2 SYDVKM. In DNA, the CDR3 is TGTGCCAGCAGCCCGCCCGGGACCGCTCGTGAGCAGTTCTTC. It yields the protein CASSPPGTAREQFF.

The chain carries TRBV4-3 and TRBJ2-2; D remains ambiguous. Germline V CDR1 and CDR2: LGHNA, YSLEER. Trimming shortened V by 0 bases and J by 0 bases, and 17 bases separated the two germline ends. This CDR3 region has 19 residues. CDR3 region: CASSQDGFSGSANTGELFF. CDR3 DNA sequence: TGCGCCAGCAGCCAAGATGGGTTCTCCGGCAGTGCGAACACCGGGGAGCTGTTTTTT.

CDR3 DNA: TGTGCCAGCAGCCCTGGTCCCAGAGACTACAATGAGCAGTTCTTC. Its protein product is CASSPGPRDYNEQFF. The chain uses TRBV5-4 and TRBJ2-1; D is unresolved. The length of the CDR3 is 15 residues. Germline-derived CDR1 and CDR2 are SGHNT and YYREEE (reference sequence). V was clipped by 4 bases and J by 3 bases, with 14 bases between them.

The table lists this clone with a few counts. The rearrangement links TRBV28 to TRBJ1-2; no clear D gene. CDR1 is MDHEN and CDR2 is SYDVKM in the germline V gene. V gave up 2 bases and J gave up 4 bases, with 11 bases separating them. CDR3 length equals 14 residues. The CDR3 nucleotides read TGTGCCAGCAGTTTAGGTGGGATTAGCTATGGCTACACCTTC. Translating gives CASSLGGISYGYTF.

This chain uses TRBV7-9 with TRBJ1-6, with D hard to call. V shed 2 bases and J shed 9 bases, with 11 bases lying between them. Germline assignment: CDR1 SEHNR and CDR2 FQNEAQ (reference sequence). The CDR3 consists of 14 residues. In DNA, the CDR3 is TGTGCCAGCAGCTTAACGGCAGACTTTTCACCCCTCCACTTT. This encodes CASSLTADFSPLHF.

This clone was recorded a few times. The rearrangement uses TRBV30 and TRBJ1-1; D not certain. This CDR3 region has 12 residues. The V end was cut by 1 base, the J end by 6 bases, with 9 bases between. Germline CDR1 is GTSNPN and CDR2 is SVGIG (reference sequence). The chain's CDR3 is CAWSDRGAEAFF. The CDR3 bases are TGTGCCTGGAGTGACAGAGGCGCTGAAGCTTTCTTT.

In its sample, this clone was seen a few times. V usage is TRBV3-1 (or the pseudogene TRBV3-2) and J usage is TRBJ2-1, with a possible D match to TRBD2 (5 bases). In germline, CDR1 is LGHDT, CDR2 YNNKEL (reference sequence). This CDR3 has 13 amino acids. V was pared by 2 bases and J by 4 bases, with 6 bases between. In DNA form, the CDR3 reads TGTGCCAGCAGCCAACGGAGGTACAATGAGCAGTTCTTC. Encoded protein: CASSQRRYNEQFF.

The chain combines TRBV5-6 with TRBJ2-5, with D perhaps TRBD2 (6 bases). V lost 0 bases and J 5 bases, leaving 14 bases between the germline ends. The CDR3 sequence is 15 residues long. In germline, CDR1 is SGHDT, CDR2 YYEEEE. CDR3 DNA: TGTGCCAGCAGCTTGGATCTAGCGAGTTTGGAGACCCAGTACTTC. It codes for CASSLDLASLETQYF.